The 20 T cell receptor beta chains presented below share a single source sample, sequenced in a study of blood T cells in healthy people across ages. A second PCR of roughly 7 to 11 cycles used a sample-barcoded 5' primer and a J-beta primer mix. In TCRdb, the 5' RACE reads were re-called with MiXCR into one record per CDR3 protein. The data hold 550,000 to 600,000 distinct CDR3 sequences, with 25% to 30% observed a single time. Sequences were obtained from blood. The receptors originated from a woman aged 70-85 years in good health.

In this sample, this clonotype turned up a few times. This sequence joins TRBV7-2 and TRBJ2-4, with D possibly being TRBD2 (6 bases). The CDR3 runs 15 residues. Between the trimmed V and J ends, which lost 5 bases and 9 bases, there was a span of 20 bases. Germline CDR1 and CDR2: SGHTA and FQGNSA. CDR3 sequence (DNA): TGTGCCAGCAGCCCCCTGGGGGGAAGTCTTAGCATTCAGTACTTC. Translation gives CASSPLGGSLSIQYF.

For this clonotype: The missing conserved phenylalanine or tryptophan at the end of this CDR3 makes a read error likely. V and J are TRBV7-2 and TRBJ1-1; D call uncertain. The CDR3 covers 12 residues. Looked up from germline, CDR1 is SGHTA and CDR2 is FQGNSA. V was clipped by 2 bases and J by 2 bases, with 3 bases between them. In DNA form, the CDR3 reads TGTGCCAGCAGCTTATTAAACACTGAAGCTTTCTCT. This gives the protein CASSLLNTEAFS.

The rearrangement links TRBV15 to TRBJ2-3, with 7 bases lining up with TRBD1. J gave up 2 bases and V 3 bases, and 2 bases lay outside the gene matches. CDR1 is LNHNV and CDR2 is YYDKDF in the germline V gene (reference sequence). The CDR3 loop spans 14 amino acids. This CDR3 is CATSRRGLTDTQYF. Written as DNA, the CDR3 is TGTGCCACCAGCAGGAGGGGGCTCACAGATACGCAGTATTTT.

This clonotype appeared a few times. This rearrangement joins TRBV20-1 to TRBJ1-6, with D maybe TRBD1 (5 bases). CDR1 and CDR2 from the germline V gene are DFQATT and SNEGSKA (reference sequence). The CDR3 length is 12 residues. The V end was cut by 6 bases, the J end by 9 bases, with 12 bases between. Here the CDR3 DNA reads TGCAGTGCACCTTCAGGGAGTTCACCCCTCCACTTT. Its protein product is CSAPSGSSPLHF.

V usage is TRBV5-1 and J usage is TRBJ2-5; 8 bases match TRBD1. Gene TRBJ2-1 matches the end of the DNA better, so the J call may be wrong. Per germline, CDR1 SGHRS and CDR2 YFSETQ. This CDR3 is 14 amino acids long. The CDR3 coding sequence is TGCGCCAGCAGCCGGACAGGGCCGTACAATGAGCAGTTCTTC. It yields the protein CASSRTGPYNEQFF.

For this clonotype: One junction end does not reproduce the germline sequence, and a read error may be involved. The chain has TRBV5-1 and TRBJ2-5, with 11 nucleotides matching TRBD1. This CDR3 spans 15 amino acids. Germline V gene sequence: CDR1 SGHRS, CDR2 YFSETQ. In DNA, the CDR3 is TGCGCCAGCAGCTTGAGGACAGGGGGCGATTCACCCCTCCACTTC. It encodes CASSLRTGGDSPLHF.

This clonotype was seen only a few times. This chain uses TRBV7-4 with TRBJ1-1; a possible D gene is TRBD1 (5 bases). This CDR3 has 17 amino acids. CDR1 is SGHVT and CDR2 is SQSDAQ in the germline V gene. Trimming took off 4 bases at V and 10 bases at J, with 28 bases between the two ends. The CDR3 spells CASSYSMTALDSTSAFF. DNA of the CDR3: TGTGCCAGCAGCTATTCGATGACAGCCCTTGACTCGACGTCAGCTTTCTTT.

V and J are TRBV3-1 and TRBJ2-2; D not certain. This CDR3 has 16 amino acids. The V and J ends lost 2 bases and 0 bases respectively, with 10 bases between them. The germline gives CDR1 LGHDT, CDR2 YNNKEL (reference sequence). In nucleotides, the CDR3 is TGTGCCAGCAGCCAATACGGACCCGCGAACACCGGGGAGCTGTTTTTT. This codes for CASSQYGPANTGELFF.

The genes are TRBV2 and TRBJ1-1; the D is unclear. The CDR3 spans 15 residues. V was trimmed by 1 base and J by 3 bases, leaving 12 bases between them. Germline V CDR1 and CDR2: SNHLY, FYNNEI. The CDR3 loop is CASSEGVGDHTEAFF. CDR3 bases: TGTGCCAGCAGTGAAGGGGTCGGAGACCACACTGAAGCTTTCTTT. Complete variable domain (other parts from reference TRBV2 and TRBJ1-1): EPEVTQTPSHQVTQMGQEVILRCVPISNHLYFYWYRQILGQKVEFLVSFYNNEISEKSEIFDDQFSVERPDGSNFTLKIRSTKLEDSAMYFCASSEGVGDHTEAFFGQGTRLTVV.

The chain joins TRBV20-1 to TRBJ1-5; D is ambiguous. Germline V gives CDR1 DFQATT, CDR2 SNEGSKA (reference sequence). Trimming left V 0 bases short and J 4 bases short, with 7 bases between. The CDR3 length is 13 residues. The DNA of the CDR3 is TGCAGTGCTAGAGATTTCGGTAATCAGCCCCAGCATTTT. Residues: CSARDFGNQPQHF.

This clonotype was recorded many times. V gene TRBV14 combines with J gene TRBJ2-5; D may be TRBD2 (6 bases). The CDR3 sequence is 15 residues long. Germline CDR1 is SGHDN and CDR2 is FVKESK. V dropped 3 bases and J dropped 7 bases, with 18 bases sitting between them. CDR3 region: CASSQKGPTRGTQYF. In DNA, the CDR3 is TGTGCCAGCAGCCAGAAAGGGCCGACTAGAGGGACCCAGTACTTC.

The CDR3 sequence is CASSQRGMNTEAFF. The CDR3 DNA follows: TGTGCCAGCAGCCAAAGGGGCATGAACACTGAAGCTTTCTTT. This chain joins TRBV3-1 and TRBJ1-1; perhaps TRBD1 as D (5 bases). Germline CDR1 is LGHDT and CDR2 is YNNKEL (reference sequence). V was trimmed by 2 bases and J by 0 bases, leaving 7 bases between them. This CDR3 is 14 amino acids long.

The rearrangement links TRBV7-2 to TRBJ1-5; D unclear. This CDR3 spans 15 amino acids. CDR1 and CDR2 from the germline V gene are SGHTA and FQGNSA. The ends were cut back, 4 bases at V and 0 bases at J, with 10 bases in the middle. CDR3 protein: CASSSISNSNQPQHF. CDR3 DNA: TGTGCCAGCAGCTCCATCAGCAATAGCAATCAGCCCCAGCATTTT.

This clonotype has just a few counts. The rearrangement joins TRBV5-4 to TRBJ1-2; TRBD1 matches at 8 bases. After removal of 3 bases from V and 4 bases from J, the junction contained 5 bases not matched to a gene. Germline V CDR1 and CDR2: SGHNT, YYREEE (reference sequence). CDR3 length: 14 residues. The CDR3 reads CASSWEDRGYGYTF. The CDR3 DNA reads TGTGCCAGCAGCTGGGAAGACAGGGGCTATGGCTACACCTTC. Complete variable domain (other parts from reference TRBV5-4 and TRBJ1-2): ETGVTQSPTHLIKTRGQQVTLRCSSQSGHNTVSWYQQALGQGPQFIFQYYREEENGRGNFPPRFSGLQFPNYSSELNVNALELDDSALYLCASSWEDRGYGYTFGSGTRLTVV.

This chain uses TRBV5-1 with TRBJ2-3, with D perhaps assigned TRBD1 or TRBD2 (6 bases each). Trimming removed 4 bases at V and 0 bases at J, with 12 bases between. Germline CDR1 reads SGHRS; CDR2 reads YFSETQ. The CDR3 sequence is 15 residues long. Here the CDR3 reads CASSTLGGSTDTQYF. CDR3 coding DNA: TGCGCCAGCAGCACCCTGGGGGGCAGCACAGATACGCAGTATTTT. Full variable domain (remainder filled in from reference TRBV5-1 and TRBJ2-3): KAGVTQTPRYLIKTRGQQVTLSCSPISGHRSVSWYQQTPGQGLQFLFEYFSETQRNKGNFPGRFSGRQFSNSRSEMNVSTLELGDSALYLCASSTLGGSTDTQYFGPGTRLTVL.

The chain couples TRBV20-1 to TRBJ1-5; tentative D call: TRBD1 (5 bases). Deletions cut 0 bases from V and 0 bases from J, with 15 bases between. Per germline, CDR1 DFQATT and CDR2 SNEGSKA (reference sequence). The CDR3 contains 17 residues. The chain's CDR3 is CSARDRNRLYSNQPQHF. In nucleotides, the CDR3 is TGCAGTGCTAGAGATCGGAACAGGTTATATAGCAATCAGCCCCAGCATTTT.

This clonotype was detected only a few times. The chain uses TRBV20-1 and TRBJ1-5, with 7 bases lining up with TRBD1. The CDR3 has 13 amino acids. Germline V gives CDR1 DFQATT, CDR2 SNEGSKA (reference sequence). V lost 5 bases, J lost 3 bases, and 4 bases stayed unmatched. The CDR3 here is CSALTGTNQPQHF. The CDR3 nucleotides read TGCAGTGCTTTGACAGGGACCAATCAGCCCCAGCATTTT.

The chain joins TRBV9 to TRBJ2-6, with 10 positions matching TRBD1. Germline assignment: CDR1 SGDLS and CDR2 YYNGEE. The CDR3 loop spans 18 amino acids. V shed 4 bases, J shed 6 bases, and the junction held 13 bases outside the gene matches. CDR3 nucleotide sequence: TGTGCCAGCAGCACCCGAGGGACAGGGGCCGGCGTGGCCAACGTCCTGACTTTC. Translation gives CASSTRGTGAGVANVLTF.

A remark on this clonotype: Without the conserved terminal phenylalanine or tryptophan, this CDR3 likely stems from a read error. The chain links TRBV25-1 to TRBJ1-1, with 8 positions matching TRBD1. The CDR3 is 14 amino acids. V shed 6 bases, J shed 3 bases, and the junction held 6 bases outside the gene matches. CDR1 is MGHDK and CDR2 is SYGVNS in the germline V gene. CDR3 in amino acids: CASRQGGVYTEAFL. The CDR3 DNA reads as TGTGCCAGCAGACAGGGGGGGGTTTACACTGAAGCTTTCCTT.

This clonotype has just a few counts. The chain couples TRBV4-1 to TRBJ1-1; no firm D call. The CDR3 has 15 residues. Trimming stripped 1 base from V and 1 base from J, with 10 bases between. Per germline, CDR1 MGHRA and CDR2 YSYEKL. Here the CDR3 DNA reads TGCGCCAGCAGCCAAGGCGCTACGGAGAACACTGAAGCTTTCTTT. Encoded protein: CASSQGATENTEAFF.